This TCR beta chain was recorded in a study of blood T cell repertoires in COVID-19. Study overall: Acute-phase and convalescent COVID-19 samples originated in the United States, Italy and Spain.

This clone was detected once. Generated by immunoSEQ multiplex PCR, the TCRdb table keeps only in-frame clones and is missing some. Among approximately 90,000 clones listed, around 87% were seen once. The V gene lost 5 bases and the J gene lost 2 bases, with 15 bases spanning the gap. Germline V gene lookup returns CDR1 SGHAT and CDR2 FQNNGV. The CDR3 is made up of 15 amino acids. Material: peripheral blood. The gene calls are TRBV11-2 and TRBJ1-1; D gene uncertain. The sequence was obtained from a human donor with acute or convalescent COVID-19. The donor label of this sample is uncertain. CDR3 sequence reads: CASSPSVAGNTEAFF. The CDR3 DNA reads as TGTGCCAGCAGCCCCTCTGTTGCAGGCAACACTGAAGCTTTCTTT.